Described below is a single T cell receptor beta chain sequence and its context. This record belongs to a study of PD-1 blockade in classical Hodgkin lymphoma. Germline V gene lookup returns CDR1 SGHDN and CDR2 FVKESK. The CDR3 consists of 13 residues. V was clipped by 6 bases and J by 4 bases, with 13 bases between them. Relapse was seen in all patients after autologous stem cell transplantation, and brentuximab vedotin exposure was variable. Only in-frame clones appear in the TCRdb table, and some are missing; sequencing was by immunoSEQ multiplex PCR. The data hold 90,000 to 100,000 clones, with over 85% observed a single time.

The sample was peripheral blood mononuclear cells (PBMCs), taken at baseline. The sequence was obtained from a human donor with classical Hodgkin lymphoma. J is TRBJ2-7 and V is TRBV14; D not certain. This chain's CDR3 is CASSKTTGYEQYF. CDR3 DNA sequence: TGTGCCAGCAGTAAAACGACTGGGTACGAGCAGTACTTC.